The rows below give T cell receptor beta chains drawn from one sample of a study of T cells in Graves' hyperthyroidism and ophthalmopathy. TCRdb re-called the multiplex PCR reads with MiXCR, one entry per CDR3 protein. Of 490,000 or so distinct CDR3 sequences listed, 15% to 20% were seen once; the top ten hold over 25%. The material sequenced was blood. The receptor source for this set is a woman in her twenties or thirties with Graves' ophthalmopathy. Both conserved end residues are part of each CDR3. A D gene is named only where the DNA matches it firmly. Size is stated for part of the rows, as once, few or many counts, or as a class when the clone is expanded.

d_gene | abundance | j_gene | len | v_gene | CDR3aa | CDR3nt
TRBD1 | many | TRBJ2-7 | 15 | TRBV6-1 | CASSARQGPSYEQYF | TGTGCCAGCAGTGCTAGACAGGGGCCATCCTACGAGCAGTACTTC
- | many | TRBJ1-6 | 16 | TRBV9 | CASSPQMGFGNSPLHF | TGTGCCAGCAGCCCTCAAATGGGGTTTGGTAATTCACCCCTCCACTTT
- | - | TRBJ1-3 | 14 | TRBV20-1 | CSARDGQAGNTIYF | TGCAGTGCTAGAGATGGTCAGGCAGGAAACACCATATATTTT
- | few | TRBJ1-2 | 15 | TRBV7-3 | CASSPGGAGASGYTF | TGTGCCAGCAGCCCCGGAGGAGCAGGGGCCTCTGGCTACACCTTC
- | few | TRBJ2-1 | 15 | TRBV7-9 | CASSVGRAGYYEQFF | TGTGCCAGCAGCGTAGGAAGGGCAGGGTACTATGAGCAGTTCTTC
- | many | TRBJ2-5 | 15 | TRBV6-5 | CASSYSPLGGQTQYF | TGTGCCAGCAGTTACAGCCCCCTTGGGGGTCAGACCCAGTACTTC
- | few | TRBJ1-6 | 14 | TRBV28 | CASSPGGSESPLHF | TGTGCCAGCAGCCCGGGAGGGTCGGAATCACCCCTCCACTTT
- | few | TRBJ2-3 | 14 | TRBV29-1 | CSVETGRERDTQYF | TGCAGCGTTGAAACGGGCAGGGAGAGAGATACGCAGTATTTT
- | many | TRBJ1-1 | 16 | TRBV12-5 | CASGIGPGARSAEAFF | TGTGCTAGTGGTATAGGTCCAGGGGCTAGGAGCGCTGAAGCTTTCTTT
- | - | TRBJ2-6 | 17 | TRBV9 | CASSPVGQFSGANVLTF | TGTGCCAGCAGCCCCGTGGGGCAGTTCTCTGGGGCCAACGTCCTGACTTTC
TRBD1 | - | TRBJ1-2 | 14 | TRBV2 | CATSGPGQPYGYTF | TGTGCCACCAGCGGGCCGGGACAGCCCTATGGCTACACCTTC
- | many | TRBJ2-5 | 13 | TRBV28 | CASRPGQIETQYF | TGTGCCAGCAGACCCGGACAGATCGAGACCCAGTACTTC
- | - | TRBJ1-5 | 18 | TRBV7-9 | CASRLIPLRQGGNQPQHF | TGTGCCAGCAGGCTAATCCCCCTCCGGCAGGGAGGAAATCAGCCCCAGCATTTT
- | - | TRBJ2-3 | 14 | TRBV11-2 | CASSRNAGTDTQYF | TGTGCCAGCAGCCGTAATGCCGGGACAGATACGCAGTATTTT
- | - | TRBJ2-7 | 16 | TRBV28 | CASIPGSAQSSYEQYF | TGTGCCAGCATCCCCGGATCGGCACAGAGCTCCTACGAGCAGTACTTC
- | - | TRBJ1-5 | 13 | TRBV15 | CATRQNENQPQHF | TGTGCCACCCGACAGAACGAAAATCAGCCCCAGCATTTT
- | few | TRBJ2-3 | 13 | TRBV9 | CASSGASTDTQYF | TGTGCCAGCAGCGGAGCGAGCACAGATACGCAGTATTTT
TRBD1 | many | TRBJ2-7 | 15 | TRBV7-9 | CASTSVGQGHYEQYF | TGTGCCAGCACCTCCGTGGGACAGGGACACTACGAGCAGTACTTC
- | - | TRBJ1-2 | 12 | TRBV6-2/TRBV6-3 | CASRGAVRGYTF | TGTGCCAGCCGGGGTGCGGTTCGAGGCTACACCTTC
TRBD2 | - | TRBJ2-4 | 17 | TRBV20-1 | CSAETLAGSSAKNIQYF | TGCAGTGCCGAAACTCTAGCGGGATCATCAGCCAAAAACATTCAGTACTTC
TRBD2 | - | TRBJ2-7 | 12 | TRBV29-1 | CSVVGGRYEQYF | TGCAGCGTTGTGGGCGGGAGGTACGAGCAGTACTTC
- | few | TRBJ2-1 | 15 | TRBV6-1 | CASSEYRGSHNEQFF | TGTGCCAGCAGTGAATATCGGGGTAGCCACAATGAGCAGTTCTTC
TRBD1 | - | TRBJ1-2 | 15 | TRBV24-1 | CATSDQTGGDYGYTF | TGTGCCACCAGTGACCAGACAGGGGGGGATTATGGCTACACCTTC
TRBD2 | few | TRBJ2-1 | 17 | TRBV11-2 | CASSQDSDSGRANEQFF | TGTGCCAGCAGCCAAGATTCGGATAGCGGGAGGGCCAATGAGCAGTTCTTC
- | many | TRBJ1-6 | 15 | TRBV18 | CASSPASVLTSPLHF | TGTGCCAGCTCACCAGCATCGGTGTTAACTTCACCCCTCCACTTT
- | few | TRBJ2-1 | 17 | TRBV7-7 | CASSLEGGLNSYNEQFF | TGTGCCAGCAGCTTAGAGGGGGGACTGAATTCCTACAATGAGCAGTTCTTC
TRBD1 | - | TRBJ1-2 | 17 | TRBV7-9 | CASRHGTGGEVDYGYTF | TGTGCCAGCAGACATGGGACAGGGGGCGAAGTCGACTATGGCTACACCTTC
TRBD2 | few | TRBJ2-1 | 16 | TRBV9 | CASSARTRLGDNEQFF | TGTGCCAGCAGCGCCCGGACTAGGCTTGGGGACAATGAGCAGTTCTTC
- | many | TRBJ1-4 | 15 | TRBV5-1 | CASSLQGMMREKLFF | TGCGCCAGCAGCTTGCAGGGAATGATGCGCGAAAAACTGTTTTTT
- | many | TRBJ2-3 | 12 | TRBV20-1 | CSAPDILDTQYF | TGCAGTGCCCCCGATATTTTAGATACGCAGTATTTT
- | many | TRBJ2-3 | 16 | TRBV5-1 | CASSLEGFTSTDTQYF | TGCGCCAGCAGCTTGGAAGGGTTTACTAGCACAGATACGCAGTATTTT
- | many | TRBJ2-7 | 18 | TRBV7-8 | CASSLGLGARGSSYEQYF | TGTGCCAGCAGCTTAGGTCTAGGGGCAAGAGGGAGCTCCTACGAGCAGTACTTC
TRBD2 | - | TRBJ2-1 | 15 | TRBV7-9 | CASSQSGLATDEQFF | TGTGCCAGCAGCCAATCCGGACTAGCTACGGATGAGCAGTTCTTC
- | few | TRBJ1-5 | 15 | TRBV7-2 | CASSSPFRTNQPQHF | TGTGCCAGCAGCTCCCCCTTCAGGACGAATCAGCCCCAGCATTTT
- | few | TRBJ2-7 | 12 | TRBV9 | CASSPGLGAQYF | TGTGCCAGCAGTCCCGGTCTTGGGGCGCAGTACTTC
- | many | TRBJ2-2 | 13 | TRBV28 | CASSFRDTGELFF | TGTGCCAGCAGTTTCAGAGACACCGGGGAGCTGTTTTTT
TRBD1 | - | TRBJ2-7 | 17 | TRBV14 | CASSPIYEPGQGDEQYF | TGTGCCAGCAGCCCAATATACGAACCGGGACAGGGGGACGAGCAGTACTTC
- | - | TRBJ1-2 | 15 | TRBV25-1 | CASSYGTKANYGYTF | TGTGCCAGCAGCTACGGGACGAAGGCTAACTATGGCTACACCTTC